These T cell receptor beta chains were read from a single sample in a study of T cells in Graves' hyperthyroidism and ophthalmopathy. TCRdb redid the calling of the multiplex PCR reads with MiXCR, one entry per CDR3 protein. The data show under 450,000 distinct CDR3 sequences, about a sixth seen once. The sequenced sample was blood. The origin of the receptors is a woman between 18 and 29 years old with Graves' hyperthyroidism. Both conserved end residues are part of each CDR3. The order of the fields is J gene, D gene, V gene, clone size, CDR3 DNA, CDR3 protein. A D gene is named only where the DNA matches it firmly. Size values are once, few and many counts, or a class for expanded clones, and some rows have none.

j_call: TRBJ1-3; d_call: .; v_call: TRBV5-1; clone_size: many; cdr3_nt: TGCGCCAGCAGCTTGGCGGGCTCTACGTCTGGAAACACCATATATTTT; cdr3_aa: CASSLAGSTSGNTIYF
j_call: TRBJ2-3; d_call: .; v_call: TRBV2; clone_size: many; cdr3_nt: TGTGCCAGCACGGAAGGGTGGAAAGATACGCAGTATTTT; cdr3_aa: CASTEGWKDTQYF
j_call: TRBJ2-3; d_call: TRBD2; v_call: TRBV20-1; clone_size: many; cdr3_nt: TGCAGTGCGAGCGGACTAGCGGGAGCAGATACGCAGTATTTT; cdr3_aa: CSASGLAGADTQYF
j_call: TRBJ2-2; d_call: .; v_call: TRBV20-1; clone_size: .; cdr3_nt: TGCAGTGCCTTGGGGGGGACAGACACCGGGGAGCTGTTTTTT; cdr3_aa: CSALGGTDTGELFF
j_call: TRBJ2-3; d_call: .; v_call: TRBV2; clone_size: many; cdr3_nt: TGTGCCAGCAAGGGGACAAGTGTTGCAGATACGCAGTATTTT; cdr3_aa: CASKGTSVADTQYF
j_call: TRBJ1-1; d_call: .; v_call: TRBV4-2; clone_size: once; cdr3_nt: TGTGCCAGCAGCCAAGAGCGCTGGTCTGAAGCTTTCTTT; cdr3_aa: CASSQERWSEAFF
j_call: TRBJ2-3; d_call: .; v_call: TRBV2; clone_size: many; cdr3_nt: TGTGCGACCCAGAGGGGGACGACAGATACGCAGTATTTT; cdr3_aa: CATQRGTTDTQYF
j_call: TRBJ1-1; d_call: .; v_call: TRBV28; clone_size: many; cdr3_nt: TGTGCCAGCAGTCCTCGCCGTCTGTGGGGCAAAGACATGAACACTGAAGCTTTCTTT; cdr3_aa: CASSPRRLWGKDMNTEAFF
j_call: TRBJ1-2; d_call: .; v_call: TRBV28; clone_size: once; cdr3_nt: TGTGCCAGCAGTAAGACAGGTCCTAACTATGGCTACACCTTC; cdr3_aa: CASSKTGPNYGYTF
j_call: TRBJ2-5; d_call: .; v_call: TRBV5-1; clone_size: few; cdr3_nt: TGCGCCAGCAGCTTGGTGGAGGGTACCCAGTACTTC; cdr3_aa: CASSLVEGTQYF
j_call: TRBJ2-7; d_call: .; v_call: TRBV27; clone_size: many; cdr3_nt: TGTGCCAGCAGTTTCGTGTCAGGTGGGAGCGAGCAGTACTTC; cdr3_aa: CASSFVSGGSEQYF
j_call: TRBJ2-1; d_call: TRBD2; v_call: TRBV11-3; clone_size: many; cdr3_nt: TGTGCCAGCAGCCTCCTTGGGACTAGCGATAATGAGCAGTTCTTC; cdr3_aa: CASSLLGTSDNEQFF
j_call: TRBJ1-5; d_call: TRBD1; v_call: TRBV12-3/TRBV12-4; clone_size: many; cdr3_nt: TGTGCCAGCAGTATCCAGCAGGGGGAGCCCCAGCATTTT; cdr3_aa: CASSIQQGEPQHF
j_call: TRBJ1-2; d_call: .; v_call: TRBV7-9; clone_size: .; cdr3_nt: TGTGCCAGCAGCCCGCGGGGGGTTTTCTATGGCTACACCTTC; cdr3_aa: CASSPRGVFYGYTF
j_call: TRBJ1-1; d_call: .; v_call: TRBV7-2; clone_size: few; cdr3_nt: TGTGCCAGCAGCAAGGAGAACACTGAAGCTTTCTTT; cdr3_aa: CASSKENTEAFF
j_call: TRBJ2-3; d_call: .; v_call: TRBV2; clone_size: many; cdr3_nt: TGTGCCAGCAGACAAGGGACTCTACGGTATACAGATACGCAGTATTTT; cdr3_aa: CASRQGTLRYTDTQYF
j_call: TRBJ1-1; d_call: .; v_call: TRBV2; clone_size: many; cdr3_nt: TGTGCCAGCAGCTCCGGGACAAGGGCCTCGGGTGAAGCTTTCTTT; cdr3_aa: CASSSGTRASGEAFF
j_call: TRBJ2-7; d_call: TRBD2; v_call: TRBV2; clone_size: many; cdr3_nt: TGTGCCAGCAGTCTAACTAGCGGGGGGGAGTACGAGCAGTACTTC; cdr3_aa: CASSLTSGGEYEQYF
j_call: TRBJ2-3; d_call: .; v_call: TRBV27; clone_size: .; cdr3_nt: TGTGCCAGCAGTGGGGCAGGTTACGGCACAGATACGCAGTATTTT; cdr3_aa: CASSGAGYGTDTQYF
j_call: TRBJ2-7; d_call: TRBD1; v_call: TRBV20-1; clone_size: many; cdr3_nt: TGCAGTGCTAGAGATGTCACAGGGGCTGTGGGTTACGAGCAGTACTTC; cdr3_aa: CSARDVTGAVGYEQYF
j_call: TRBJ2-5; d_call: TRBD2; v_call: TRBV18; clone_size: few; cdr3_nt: TGTGCCAGCTCACTAGCGGGAAAAGAGACCCAGTACTTC; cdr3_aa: CASSLAGKETQYF
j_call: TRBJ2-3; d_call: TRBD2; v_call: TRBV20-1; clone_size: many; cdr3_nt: TGCAGTGCTAGTTCCAGGCGGGGGGACACAGATACGCAGTATTTT; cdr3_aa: CSASSRRGDTDTQYF
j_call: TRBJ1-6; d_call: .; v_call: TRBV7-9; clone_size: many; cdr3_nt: TGTGCCAGCAGCTTAGAACAGTATAATTCACCCCTCCACTTT; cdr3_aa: CASSLEQYNSPLHF
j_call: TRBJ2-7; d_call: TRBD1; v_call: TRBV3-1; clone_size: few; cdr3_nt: TGTGCCAGCAGCCCCCTGGGACAGGGAAACGACGAGCAGTACTTC; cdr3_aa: CASSPLGQGNDEQYF
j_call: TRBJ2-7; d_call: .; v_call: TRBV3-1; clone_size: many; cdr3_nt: TGTGCCAGCAGCCGAATGGGCGGAATATACGAGCAGTACTTC; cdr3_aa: CASSRMGGIYEQYF
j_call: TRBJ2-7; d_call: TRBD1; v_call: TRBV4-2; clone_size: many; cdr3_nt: TGTGCCAGCAGCCAAGAGACCCAAGACAGGGCCTACGAGCAGTACTTC; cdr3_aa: CASSQETQDRAYEQYF
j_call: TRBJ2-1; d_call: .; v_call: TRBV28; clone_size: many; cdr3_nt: TGTGCCAGCAGAAGCTCCTACAATGAGCAGTTCTTC; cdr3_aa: CASRSSYNEQFF
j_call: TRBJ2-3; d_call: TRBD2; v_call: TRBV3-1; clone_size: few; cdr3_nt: TGTACCAGCAGCCCCCTCCGGGGGGGAACTAGCACAGATACGCAGTATTTT; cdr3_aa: CTSSPLRGGTSTDTQYF
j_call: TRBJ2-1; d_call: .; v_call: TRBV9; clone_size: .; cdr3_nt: TGTGCCAGCAGCGGACAGTACGGGTACAATGAGCAGTTCTTC; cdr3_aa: CASSGQYGYNEQFF
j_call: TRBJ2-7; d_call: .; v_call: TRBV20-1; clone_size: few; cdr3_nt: TGCAGTGCTGGGGGGTTATTTGACGAGCAGTACTTC; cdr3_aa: CSAGGLFDEQYF
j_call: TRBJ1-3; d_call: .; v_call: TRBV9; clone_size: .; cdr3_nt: TGTGCCAGCAGCGTAGAACCCCTGAAAGCCACTGGAAACACCATATATTTT; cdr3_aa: CASSVEPLKATGNTIYF
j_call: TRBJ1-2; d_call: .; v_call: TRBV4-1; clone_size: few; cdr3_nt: TGCGCCAGCAGCCACGGTAGGGTGGAGGGGCTGGGTGGCTACACCTTC; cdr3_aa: CASSHGRVEGLGGYTF
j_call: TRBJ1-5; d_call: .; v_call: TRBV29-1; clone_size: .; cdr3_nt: TGCAGCGTGGTAGCGGGGGGTGAGCCCCAGCATTTT; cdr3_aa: CSVVAGGEPQHF
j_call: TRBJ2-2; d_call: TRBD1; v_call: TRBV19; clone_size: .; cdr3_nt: TGTGCCAGTATCGGGCAGGGGGCTAACACCGGGGAGCTGTTTTTT; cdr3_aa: CASIGQGANTGELFF
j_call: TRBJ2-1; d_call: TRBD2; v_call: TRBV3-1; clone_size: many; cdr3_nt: TGTGCCAGCAGCCAAAGGAGGACTAGCGGGACAAACAATGAGCAGTTCTTC; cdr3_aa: CASSQRRTSGTNNEQFF
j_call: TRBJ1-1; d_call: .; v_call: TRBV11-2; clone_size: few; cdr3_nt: TGTGCCAGCAGCTTAGCTGTCCTCCTTGAAGCTTTCTTT; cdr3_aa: CASSLAVLLEAFF
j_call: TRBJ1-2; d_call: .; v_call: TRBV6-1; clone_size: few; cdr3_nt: TGTGCCAGCAGCCCGGGACCTAGAAGGGGCTACACCTTC; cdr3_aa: CASSPGPRRGYTF
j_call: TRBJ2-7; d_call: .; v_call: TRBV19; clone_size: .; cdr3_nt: TGTGCCAGTAGTATCAACCCTTACGAGCAGTACTTC; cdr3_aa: CASSINPYEQYF
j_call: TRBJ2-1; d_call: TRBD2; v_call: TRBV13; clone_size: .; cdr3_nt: TGTGCCGGCAGCTCGACTAGCGGGGGGGCGGAATACAATGAGCAGTTCTTC; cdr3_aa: CAGSSTSGGAEYNEQFF
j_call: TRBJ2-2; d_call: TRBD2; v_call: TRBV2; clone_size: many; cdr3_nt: TGTGCCAGCAGTGAGCGAGGACTAGCGGGGTGGAACACCGGGGAGCTGTTTTTT; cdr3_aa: CASSERGLAGWNTGELFF
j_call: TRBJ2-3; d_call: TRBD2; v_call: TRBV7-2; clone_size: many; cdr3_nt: TGTGCCAGCAGCTTAGCGCTCCGGACTAGCGGGGTTAGCACAGATACGCAGTATTTT; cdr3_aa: CASSLALRTSGVSTDTQYF
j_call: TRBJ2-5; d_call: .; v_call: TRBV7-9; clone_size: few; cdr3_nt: TGTGCCAGCAGCTGGTCCCTTGAGACCCAGTACTTC; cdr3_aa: CASSWSLETQYF
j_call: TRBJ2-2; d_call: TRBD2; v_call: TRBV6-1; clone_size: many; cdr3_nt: TGTGCCAGCGAGCGGGAGCGATACACCGGGGAGCTGTTTTTT; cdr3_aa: CASERERYTGELFF
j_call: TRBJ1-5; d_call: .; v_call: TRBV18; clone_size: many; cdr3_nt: TGTGCCAGCTCACCAGGGATAAGCAATCAGCCCCAGCATTTT; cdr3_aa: CASSPGISNQPQHF
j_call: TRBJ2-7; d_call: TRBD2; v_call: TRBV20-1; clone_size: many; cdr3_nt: TGCAGTGCTGGGTCTTCTAGCGGCCTTTCCTACGAGCAGTACTTC; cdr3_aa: CSAGSSSGLSYEQYF